This TCR beta chain was recorded in a study of vaccination and CD4 T cells after COVID-19. Turning to the study itself: The cells in question were stimulated using overlapping spike peptides derived from SARS-CoV-2, HCoV-NL63, HCoV-OC43 and HCoV-229E.

The treatment denotes: approximately 9-day PBMC culture with coronavirus spike peptide pools or control peptides (ViraFEST assay). Trimming pared 3 bases from V and 5 bases from J, leaving 11 bases between. Looked up from germline, CDR1 is MDHEN and CDR2 is SYDVKM. This CDR3 region has 14 residues. Worth noting for this clonotype: As yet, its antigen is unknown.

Oncomine TCR Beta short-read sequencing was applied to DNA from cultured CD4+ T cells. One entry per CDR3 protein, called by TCRdb with MiXCR from the PCR reads. Found here are about 12,000 distinct CDR3 sequences, approximately 60% of them singletons; the top ten hold 13%. This TCR was recovered from a human donor who had recovered from COVID-19. The V gene is TRBV28, the J gene TRBJ1-5; D perhaps matches TRBD1 (6 bases). The sequencing input was CD4+ T cells from blood, cultured in vitro. The CDR3 sequence is CASSLGGPDQPQHF. CDR3 coding DNA: TGTGCCAGCAGTTTGGGGGGGCCCGATCAGCCCCAGCATTTT.